Listed here are 13 T cell receptor beta chains from one sample, sequenced in a study of blood T cell repertoires in COVID-19. Measured with immunoSEQ multiplex PCR; TCRdb has only the in-frame clones, and not every one. The sample has some 250,000 clones, 65% to 90% seen once. The sample consisted of PBMCs or T cells enriched from blood (not recorded which). The receptors here all came from a man aged 18 to 29 who had recovered from COVID-19.

The chain uses TRBV4-1 and TRBJ2-3; 9 nucleotides line up with TRBD1. The V gene end was trimmed by 4 bases and the J gene end by 3 bases; junction bases not matched to a gene: 5. The germline CDR1 and CDR2 sequences are MGHRA and YSYEKL. The CDR3 is made up of 15 amino acids. For the CDR3, the DNA is TGCGCCAGCAGCCCGGGACAGGGAAGAACAGATACGCAGTATTTT. Its translation is CASSPGQGRTDTQYF.

The chain couples TRBV19 to TRBJ2-2; the D is unclear. The CDR3 sequence is 13 residues long. The germline V gene encodes CDR1 LNHDA and CDR2 SQIVND (reference sequence). The germline V and J ends were trimmed by 5 bases and 6 bases, with 10 bases remaining between them. The CDR3 DNA is TGTGCCAGTAGTCCGACTGGCGCCGGGGAGCTGTTTTTT. Translated, it gives CASSPTGAGELFF.

The chain recombines TRBV2 with TRBJ1-1, with D perhaps TRBD1 (6 bases). CDR3 size: 16 residues. Germline CDR1 SNHLY, CDR2 FYNNEI. The ends were cut back, 4 bases at V and 6 bases at J, with 21 bases in the middle. CDR3: CASSAPPQGKYAEAFF. The CDR3 DNA is TGTGCCAGCAGTGCTCCTCCCCAGGGGAAGTACGCTGAAGCTTTCTTT.

The chain carries TRBV27 and TRBJ2-1; D is perhaps TRBD2 (5 bases). CDR3 length: 14 amino acids. Germline V CDR1 and CDR2: MNHEY, SMNVEV (reference sequence). Trimming removed 11 bases at V and 3 bases at J, with 17 bases between. CDR3 sequence reads: CASSARRGYNEQFF. The DNA of the CDR3 is TGTGCCTCCAGCGCGCGACGGGGCTACAATGAGCAGTTCTTC.

This clone was picked up many times. This chain joins TRBV19 and TRBJ1-1; D perhaps matches TRBD1 (5 bases). The V end lost 1 base, the J end lost 3 bases, and 12 bases lay between the germline ends. This CDR3 has 15 residues. Germline V CDR1 and CDR2: LNHDA, SQIVND (reference sequence). The CDR3 loop reads CASSIGQPRYTEAFF. As DNA, the CDR3 is TGTGCCAGTAGTATAGGACAGCCACGGTACACTGAAGCTTTCTTT. Complete variable domain (other parts from reference TRBV19 and TRBJ1-1): DGGITQSPKYLFRKEGQNVTLSCEQNLNHDAMYWYRQDPGQGLRLIYYSQIVNDFQKGDIAEGYSVSREKKESFPLTVTSAQKNPTAFYLCASSIGQPRYTEAFFGQGTRLTVV.

The chain is built from TRBV24-1 and TRBJ2-3; TRBD2 matches at 8 bases. The germline V gene has CDR1 KGHDR and CDR2 SFDVKD. The CDR3 extends over 16 amino acids. With 3 bases clipped from V and 0 bases from J, the junction kept 4 bases outside the gene matches. CDR3 region: CATSDILAGSTDTQYF. Here the CDR3 DNA reads TGTGCCACCAGTGATATCCTAGCGGGTAGCACAGATACGCAGTATTTT.

V is TRBV11-2 and J is TRBJ2-2; D call uncertain. The CDR3 loop spans 14 amino acids. V gave up 3 bases and J gave up 7 bases, with 12 bases separating them. Germline CDR1 is SGHAT and CDR2 is FQNNGV. CDR3 in DNA: TGTGCCAGCAGCTTTGAAATGCCGGGCGGGGAGCTGTTTTTT. It encodes CASSFEMPGGELFF.

This CDR3 is CASSRQGNEQFF. The CDR3 coding sequence is TGTGCCAGTAGTAGACAGGGTAATGAGCAGTTCTTC. This sequence joins TRBV19 and TRBJ2-1; 7 bases are shared with TRBD1. V shed 4 bases and J 7 bases; nucleotides not matched to a gene: 1. The CDR3 is 12 amino acids. CDR1 LNHDA and CDR2 SQIVND come from the germline V gene (reference sequence). The full variable domain, completed using reference TRBV19 and TRBJ2-1, is DGGITQSPKYLFRKEGQNVTLSCEQNLNHDAMYWYRQDPGQGLRLIYYSQIVNDFQKGDIAEGYSVSREKKESFPLTVTSAQKNPTAFYLCASSRQGNEQFFGPGTRLTVL.

The CDR3 region has the DNA TGCGCCAGCAGTGGGACAGGGGGCACCGGGGAGCTGTTTTTT. It encodes CASSGTGGTGELFF. The chain uses TRBV10-1 and TRBJ2-2; 10 bases are a match to TRBD1. Trimming took 4 bases from V and 4 from J; bases not matched to a gene: 0. The CDR3 sequence is 14 residues long. Per the germline V gene, CDR1 is WNHNN and CDR2 is SYGVQD (reference sequence).

This chain links TRBV7-8 with TRBJ2-3; 9 bases are a match to TRBD1. V shed 5 bases, J shed 6 bases, and the junction held 12 bases outside the gene matches. Germline values: CDR1 SGHVS, CDR2 FQNEAQ. CDR3 length: 16 amino acids. The CDR3 DNA sequence: TGTGCCAGCAGCATACGACAGGGGGTGTTTTTGGATACGCAGTATTTT. The encoded protein is CASSIRQGVFLDTQYF.

This chain connects TRBV28 to TRBJ1-4; 10 positions match TRBD1. The germline V gene encodes CDR1 MDHEN and CDR2 SYDVKM. V lost 2 bases, J lost 5 bases, and 2 bases stayed unmatched. The CDR3 contains 15 residues. The CDR3 DNA is TGTGCCAGCAGTTTAAGGGGACAGGGGAATGAAAAACTGTTTTTT. This encodes CASSLRGQGNEKLFF.

The V and J genes are TRBV7-9 and TRBJ2-5; 8 nucleotides align to TRBD1. The CDR3 consists of 13 residues. In germline, CDR1 is SEHNR, CDR2 FQNEAQ (reference sequence). Trimming cost V 5 bases and J 7 bases; bases outside gene matches: 6. The CDR3 DNA reads as TGTGCCAGCAGCGAGGGACAGGCGGGGACCCAGTACTTC. Encoded protein: CASSEGQAGTQYF.

Notes on this clone: The DNA is omitted, as the CDR3 cannot be located on it reliably, and the CDR3 follows TCRdb's listing. The genes are TRBV30 and TRBJ2-5; the tabulated D call, TRBD2, remains unverified against the DNA. The germline gives CDR1 GTSNPN, CDR2 SVGIG (reference sequence). A total of 17 residues make up the CDR3, ends included. The CDR3 loop is CAWSTKRETQYFGTQYF.